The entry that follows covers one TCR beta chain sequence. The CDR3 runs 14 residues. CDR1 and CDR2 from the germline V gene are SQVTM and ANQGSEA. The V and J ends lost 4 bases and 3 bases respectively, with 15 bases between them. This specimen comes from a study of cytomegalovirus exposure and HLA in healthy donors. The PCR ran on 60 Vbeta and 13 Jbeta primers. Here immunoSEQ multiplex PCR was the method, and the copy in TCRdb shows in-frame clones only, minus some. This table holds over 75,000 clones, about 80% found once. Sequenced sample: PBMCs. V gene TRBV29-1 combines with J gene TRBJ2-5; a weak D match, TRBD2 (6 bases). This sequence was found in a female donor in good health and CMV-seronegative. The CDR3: CSVVIRWGEETQYF. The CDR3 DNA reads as TGCAGCGTTGTGATTCGGTGGGGGGAAGAGACCCAGTACTTC.